This T cell receptor (beta chain) stems from a study of cytomegalovirus exposure and HLA in healthy donors. Whole-study findings and limits: With later analysis, a missense DCLRE1C variant became linked to TCR beta V- and J-gene trimming.

The length of the CDR3 is 14 residues. The V gene end was trimmed by 6 bases and the J gene end by 2 bases; junction bases not matched to a gene: 2. Germline V gives CDR1 LNHDA, CDR2 SQIVND (reference sequence). PCR was performed using 60 Vbeta and 13 Jbeta primers. Measured with immunoSEQ multiplex PCR; TCRdb has only the in-frame clones, and not every one. The table records 200,000 to 250,000 clones, around 85% of them present only once. Note on this clone: Antigen unknown.

Source material: PBMCs. The receptor was derived from a human donor in good health. This chain joins TRBV19 and TRBJ2-7; the match to TRBD2 covers 12 bases. CDR3 sequence reads: CASRWTSGTYEQYF. Written as DNA, the CDR3 is TGTGCCAGTAGGTGGACTAGCGGGACCTACGAGCAGTACTTC.